Shown below are 3 T cell receptor beta chains from a single sample sequenced in a study of cytomegalovirus exposure and HLA in healthy donors. Primers included in the PCR were 60 Vbeta and 13 Jbeta primers. Assay: immunoSEQ multiplex PCR; the TCRdb copy retains only in-frame clones and omits some. The repertoire includes around 120,000 clones, 65% to 90% of them detected once, and 3.9% sits in the top ten. Sequenced material: PBMCs. Receptors originate from a woman younger than 45 in good health and CMV-seronegative.

The rearrangement links TRBV28 to TRBJ2-7, with D possibly matching TRBD1 (5 bases). Trimming took off 6 bases at V and 3 bases at J, with 12 bases between the two ends. Germline CDR1 reads MDHEN; CDR2 reads SYDVKM. The CDR3 is 13 residues long. CDR3 sequence (DNA): TGTGCCAGCAGCATTCAGGGTAACTACGAGCAGTACTTC. Protein: CASSIQGNYEQYF.

The chain combines TRBV7-2 with TRBJ2-7; 7 positions agree with TRBD2. The germline gives CDR1 SGHTA, CDR2 FQGNSA. The trim removed 3 bases at V and 1 base at J, leaving 3 bases unmatched. CDR3 length: 14 amino acids. The chain's CDR3 is CASSLSGKSYEQYF. As DNA, the CDR3 is TGTGCCAGCAGCTTGAGCGGGAAATCCTACGAGCAGTACTTC.

The chain carries TRBV5-5 and TRBJ2-4; 7 bases line up with TRBD1. The CDR3 extends over 15 amino acids. Germline lookup yields CDR1 SGHKS and CDR2 YYEKEE (reference sequence). The junction had 12 bases not matched to a gene; V was cut back by 4 bases and J by 8 bases. DNA for the CDR3: TGTGCCAGCAGCACCGAGACAGGGCGATGGGACATTCAGTACTTC. Translating it yields CASSTETGRWDIQYF.